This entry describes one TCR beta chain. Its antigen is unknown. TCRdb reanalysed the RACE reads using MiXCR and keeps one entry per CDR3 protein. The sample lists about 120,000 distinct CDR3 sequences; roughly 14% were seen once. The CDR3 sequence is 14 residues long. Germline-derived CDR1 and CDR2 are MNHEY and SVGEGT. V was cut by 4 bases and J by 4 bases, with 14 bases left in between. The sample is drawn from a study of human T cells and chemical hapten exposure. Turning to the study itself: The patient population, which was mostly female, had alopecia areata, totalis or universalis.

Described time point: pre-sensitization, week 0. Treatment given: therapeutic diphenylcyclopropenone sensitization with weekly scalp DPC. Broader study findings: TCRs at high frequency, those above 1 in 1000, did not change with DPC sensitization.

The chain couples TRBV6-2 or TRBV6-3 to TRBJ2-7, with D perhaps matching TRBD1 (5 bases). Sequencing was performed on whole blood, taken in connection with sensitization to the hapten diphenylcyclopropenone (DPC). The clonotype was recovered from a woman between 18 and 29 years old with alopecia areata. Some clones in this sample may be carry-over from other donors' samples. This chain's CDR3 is CASSSTDLRYEQYF. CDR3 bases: TGTGCCAGCAGTTCGACAGACCTGCGGTACGAGCAGTACTTC.